The 26 T cell receptor beta chains given below trace back to one sample, sequenced in a study of blood T cell repertoires in COVID-19. TCRdb's table, derived via immunoSEQ multiplex PCR, lists solely in-frame clones and lacks some. Here the sample spans 97,000 or so clones, 87% being singletons. Sequenced sample: peripheral blood. The receptors come from a woman aged 45-60 years with COVID-19, enrolled during active disease.

This sequence joins TRBV10-3 and TRBJ2-2; 7 bases match TRBD2. The CDR3 contains 13 residues. The trim removed 4 bases at V and 5 bases at J, leaving 1 base unmatched. Germline V gene lookup returns CDR1 ENHRY and CDR2 SYGVKD. In nucleotides, the CDR3 is TGTGCCATCAGTGTGGGAGGGACCGGGGAGCTGTTTTTT. Protein product: CAISVGGTGELFF.

V is TRBV7-9 and J is TRBJ2-7; no definite D call. Germline loops: CDR1 SEHNR, CDR2 FQNEAQ (reference sequence). The CDR3 runs 13 residues. Deletions cut 2 bases from V and 12 bases from J, with 17 bases between. The CDR3 loop reads CASSLNSDLAAYF. The CDR3 nucleotides are TGTGCCAGCAGCTTAAATTCCGATTTGGCGGCGTACTTC. Using reference TRBV7-9 and TRBJ2-7 for the parts outside the CDR3, the full variable domain is DTGVSQNPRHKITKRGQNVTFRCDPISEHNRLYWYRQTLGQGPEFLTYFQNEAQLEKSRLLSDRFSAERPKGSFSTLEIQRTEQGDSAMYLCASSLNSDLAAYFGPGTRLTVT.

This clone was recorded only once. The CDR3 DNA reads as TGTGCCACCAGTGATCCCCTAGGTGGCTACACCTTC. Protein sequence: CATSDPLGGYTF. This chain uses TRBV24-1 with TRBJ1-2; D call uncertain. V was pared by 3 bases and J by 7 bases, with 8 bases between. Germline V gene sequence: CDR1 KGHDR, CDR2 SFDVKD. This CDR3 spans 12 amino acids.

V usage is TRBV19 and J usage is TRBJ2-3, with 10 nucleotides matching TRBD2. The CDR3 contains 17 residues. The V segment lost 3 bases and the J segment 1 base; nucleotides outside the gene matches: 7. The germline V gene encodes CDR1 LNHDA and CDR2 SQIVND (reference sequence). DNA of the CDR3: TGTGCCAGTAGTATCAATCTAGCGGGGGACGGCACAGATACGCAGTATTTT. Its translation is CASSINLAGDGTDTQYF. Complete variable domain (other parts from reference TRBV19 and TRBJ2-3): DGGITQSPKYLFRKEGQNVTLSCEQNLNHDAMYWYRQDPGQGLRLIYYSQIVNDFQKGDIAEGYSVSREKKESFPLTVTSAQKNPTAFYLCASSINLAGDGTDTQYFGPGTRLTVL.

The gene calls are TRBV19 and TRBJ1-1; D call uncertain. V was cut by 6 bases and J by 0 bases, with 20 bases left in between. CDR3 length: 17 residues. CDR1 and CDR2 from the germline V gene are LNHDA and SQIVND (reference sequence). The CDR3 DNA sequence: TGTGCCAGTAGCCGGGAGCCGTCGACTCGTTTGAACACTGAAGCTTTCTTT. Amino acids: CASSREPSTRLNTEAFF.

This clone was counted once. J is TRBJ2-3 and V is TRBV6-5, with D tentatively TRBD2 (7 bases). V was pared by 8 bases and J by 3 bases, with 15 bases between. The CDR3 runs to 14 residues. Germline V gene data show CDR1 as MNHEY and CDR2 as SVGAGI. The CDR3 loop reads CASASRGPTDTQYF. CDR3 sequence (DNA): TGTGCCAGCGCCTCGCGGGGGCCAACAGATACGCAGTATTTT.

CDR3 bases: TGTGCCAGCAGTGCAACGCTCGGGACGGCGGGGGAAAAACTGTTTTTT. Translated, it gives CASSATLGTAGEKLFF. V gene TRBV28 combines with J gene TRBJ1-4; D is possibly TRBD1 (5 bases). CDR3 length: 16 amino acids. CDR1 is MDHEN, CDR2 SYDVKM, per germline. With 5 bases removed from V and 8 bases from J, the gap between germline ends came to 21 bases.

V usage is TRBV6-6 and J usage is TRBJ1-3; 9 bases agree with TRBD1. This CDR3 has 14 amino acids. Germline V gene sequence: CDR1 MNHNY, CDR2 SVGAGI (reference sequence). The J segment lost 0 bases and the V segment lost 7 bases, leaving 1 base of the junction unmatched. The CDR3 DNA sequence: TGTGCCAGCAAGGACAGGGGCTCTGGAAACACCATATATTTT. Translating it yields CASKDRGSGNTIYF.

This clone was seen a few times. J is TRBJ2-7 and V is TRBV7-9; 11 nucleotides match TRBD2. The CDR3 sequence is 14 residues long. The V segment lost 2 bases and the J segment 5 bases; nucleotides outside the gene matches: 2. The V gene's germline CDR1 is SEHNR and CDR2 FQNEAQ (reference sequence). CDR3 amino acids: CASSLSLAGDEQYF. The CDR3 DNA reads TGTGCCAGCAGCTTATCACTAGCGGGGGACGAGCAGTACTTC. Variable domain in full (rest from reference TRBV7-9 and TRBJ2-7): DTGVSQNPRHKITKRGQNVTFRCDPISEHNRLYWYRQTLGQGPEFLTYFQNEAQLEKSRLLSDRFSAERPKGSFSTLEIQRTEQGDSAMYLCASSLSLAGDEQYFGPGTRLTVT.

This clone was observed a few times. The V call is TRBV21-1, the J call TRBJ2-2; TRBD1 was called by the table and not checked on the DNA. TRBV21-1 counts as a pseudogene. This CDR3 is 15 amino acids long. CDR3 in amino acids: CASSLGQGVTGELFF. CDR3 nucleotides: TGTGCCAGCAGCCTAGGACAGGGAGTTACCGGGGAGCTGTTTTTT.

The chain carries TRBV7-3 and TRBJ2-5, with 7 bases fitting TRBD2. Germline CDR1 reads SGHTA; CDR2 reads FQGTGA. V shed 4 bases and J 4 bases; nucleotides not matched to a gene: 6. CDR3 length: 14 residues. In DNA, the CDR3 is TGTGCCAGCAGCTCCCAGGGAGGGAGAGAGACCCAGTACTTC. It codes for CASSSQGGRETQYF.

The rearrangement joins TRBV12-3 or TRBV12-4 to TRBJ2-5, with TRBD2 matching 7 bases. The CDR3 is made up of 13 amino acids. V gave up 3 bases and J gave up 5 bases; unmatched junction bases: 3. CDR3 region: CASSFGEGETQYF. DNA for the CDR3: TGTGCCAGCAGTTTTGGGGAGGGGGAGACCCAGTACTTC.

V is TRBV15 and J is TRBJ2-7, with 8 bases matching TRBD2. The CDR3 extends over 15 amino acids. V gave up 0 bases and J gave up 3 bases; unmatched junction bases: 4. CDR1 is LNHNV, CDR2 YYDKDF, per germline (reference sequence). CDR3: CATSREEAGDYEQYF. The CDR3 bases are TGTGCCACCAGCAGAGAGGAAGCGGGGGACTACGAGCAGTACTTC.

The chain has TRBV2 and TRBJ1-4; 8 bases line up with TRBD1. From germline, CDR1 is SNHLY and CDR2 FYNNEI. This CDR3 contains 13 residues. The V and J ends lost 3 bases and 6 bases, in that order; junction bases with no gene match: 0. CDR3 amino acids: CASSEDRDEKLFF. In nucleotides, the CDR3 is TGTGCCAGCAGTGAGGACAGGGATGAAAAACTGTTTTTT.

The chain combines TRBV18 with TRBJ2-5, with 7 bases fitting TRBD2. Per the germline V gene, CDR1 is KGHSH and CDR2 is LQKENI. The V segment lost 6 bases and the J segment 4 bases; nucleotides outside the gene matches: 8. The length of the CDR3 is 14 residues. The CDR3 nucleotides are TGTGCCAGCTCTCAAGAACTAGCGACAGAGACCCAGTACTTC. This codes for CASSQELATETQYF.

The rearrangement links TRBV30 to TRBJ1-1, with 9 bases aligning to TRBD1. This CDR3 comprises 14 residues. Germline V lookup: CDR1 GTSNPN, CDR2 SVGIG (reference sequence). V trimming: 4 bases; J trimming: 5 bases; junction bases outside the gene matches: 8. CDR3 nucleotides: TGTGCCTGGACCTTCCAGACAGGGGGGACTGAAGCTTTCTTT. It is translated as CAWTFQTGGTEAFF.

The chain couples TRBV29-1 to TRBJ1-5; 10 bases align to TRBD1. This CDR3 has 13 residues. CDR1 is SQVTM, CDR2 ANQGSEA, per germline. V lost 7 bases and J lost 6; bases outside the gene matches: 6. The CDR3 sequence: CSAGQGGGQPQHF. The CDR3 nucleotides read TGCAGCGCCGGACAGGGGGGGGGTCAGCCCCAGCATTTT.

V usage is TRBV6-2 or TRBV6-3 and J usage is TRBJ1-5; D gene uncertain. V was trimmed by 3 bases and J by 2 bases, leaving 11 bases between them. The CDR3 runs to 15 residues. CDR1 and CDR2 from the germline V gene are MNHEY and SVGEGT. The CDR3 sequence: CASSYREKGNQPQHF. For the CDR3, the DNA is TGTGCCAGCAGTTATAGAGAAAAAGGCAATCAGCCCCAGCATTTT.

The chain carries TRBV12-3 or TRBV12-4 and TRBJ2-7; D not resolved. Trimming left V 7 bases short and J 3 bases short, with 10 bases between. This CDR3 has 12 residues. The CDR3 coding sequence is TGTGCCAGCACCTCCAAGAGCTACGAGCAGTACTTC. Translating it yields CASTSKSYEQYF.

The V call is TRBV6-5, the J call TRBJ2-4; 11 nucleotides agree with TRBD1. Germline V gene data show CDR1 as MNHEY and CDR2 as SVGAGI. The CDR3 sequence is 14 residues long. The trim removed 8 bases at V and 7 bases at J, leaving 7 bases unmatched. CDR3 DNA: TGTGCCAGCGCCACGGGGACAGGGGGGAACATTCAGTACTTC. Its protein is CASATGTGGNIQYF.

The chain links TRBV9 to TRBJ2-3, with TRBD2 matching 12 bases. Germline V gene lookup returns CDR1 SGDLS and CDR2 YYNGEE. J was trimmed by 6 bases and V by 3 bases; bases with no gene match: 8. The CDR3 spans 16 residues. CDR3 sequence (DNA): TGTGCCAGCAGCGGAAACCTAGCGGGGGGGCGCGATACGCAGTATTTT. This translates into CASSGNLAGGRDTQYF.

CDR3: CASSLRQASGVYSYNEQFF. The CDR3 region has the DNA TGTGCCAGCAGTTTAAGGCAGGCTAGCGGGGTCTACTCCTACAATGAGCAGTTCTTC. The J gene is TRBJ2-1, the V gene TRBV28; 9 bases fit TRBD2. This CDR3 is built from 19 residues. J gave up 0 bases and V 2 bases, and 11 bases lay outside the gene matches. CDR1 and CDR2 from the germline V gene are MDHEN and SYDVKM.

V is TRBV4-1 and J is TRBJ2-5; 15 bases line up with TRBD2. Germline V lookup: CDR1 MGHRA, CDR2 YSYEKL. Trimming took 6 bases from V and 4 from J; bases not matched to a gene: 9. The CDR3 runs to 17 residues. The DNA for the CDR3 is TGCGCCAGCAGGCCGGGACTAGCGGGGGGAGGGGGAGAGACCCAGTACTTC. Its protein product is CASRPGLAGGGGETQYF.

This CDR3 reads CASSPGTSGGAGTDTQYF. The CDR3 nucleotides read TGTGCCAGCAGCCCTGGGACTAGCGGGGGGGCCGGCACAGATACGCAGTATTTT. This chain links TRBV7-9 with TRBJ2-3; 16 bases map to TRBD2. After removal of 5 bases from V and 1 base from J, the junction contained 6 bases not matched to a gene. Germline V gene sequence: CDR1 SEHNR, CDR2 FQNEAQ (reference sequence). The CDR3 extends over 18 amino acids.

J is TRBJ1-4 and V is TRBV7-9, with D unclear. The germline V and J ends were trimmed by 1 base and 3 bases, with 9 bases remaining between them. CDR3 length: 15 amino acids. Germline V CDR1 and CDR2: SEHNR, FQNEAQ (reference sequence). The CDR3 protein is CASSLGTAANEKLFF. For the CDR3, the DNA is TGTGCCAGCAGCTTAGGGACTGCGGCTAATGAAAAACTGTTTTTT.

The rearrangement joins TRBV5-1 to TRBJ1-3; 9 positions agree with TRBD1. This CDR3 region has 15 residues. The V segment lost 1 base and the J segment 7 bases; nucleotides outside the gene matches: 6. From germline, CDR1 is SGHRS and CDR2 YFSETQ. CDR3 in amino acids: CASSLTGQGRNTIYF. The CDR3 DNA reads as TGCGCCAGCAGCTTGACGGGACAGGGAAGGAACACCATATATTTT.